This T cell receptor (beta chain) came from a study of cytomegalovirus exposure and HLA in healthy donors. Remarks on this clone: Antigen unknown.

This PCR relied on a set of 60 Vbeta primers and 13 Jbeta primers. Generated by immunoSEQ multiplex PCR, the TCRdb table keeps only in-frame clones and is missing some. The sample has 270,000 or so clones, 86% seen once. The study, taken as a whole, reports: The sole available immune exposure information was CMV serostatus. Investigators reported over 150 TCR beta chains as tied to cytomegalovirus. Highest at DRB1 and lowest at HLA-C, TCR association rates differed among HLA loci in a later analysis. In a later analysis, a missense DCLRE1C variant was linked to TCR beta V- and J-gene trimming.

CDR3 size: 15 residues. The J segment lost 5 bases and the V segment lost 5 bases, leaving 5 bases of the junction unmatched. Germline values: CDR1 SGHTA, CDR2 FQGTGA. The origin of this receptor is a man aged 35 to 55 in good health and CMV-seropositive. The sequencing sample was made of PBMCs. The chain links TRBV7-3 to TRBJ2-3; 12 bases agree with TRBD2. Here the CDR3 DNA reads TGTGCCAGCAGCCCCCTAGCGGGAGGGTTAGATACGCAGTATTTT. Translated: CASSPLAGGLDTQYF. Together with reference TRBV7-3 and TRBJ2-3, the CDR3 gives the full variable domain: GAGVSQTPSNKVTEKGKYVELRCDPISGHTALYWYRQSLGQGPEFLIYFQGTGAADDSGLPNDRFFAVRPEGSVSTLKIQRTERGDSAVYLCASSPLAGGLDTQYFGPGTRLTVL.